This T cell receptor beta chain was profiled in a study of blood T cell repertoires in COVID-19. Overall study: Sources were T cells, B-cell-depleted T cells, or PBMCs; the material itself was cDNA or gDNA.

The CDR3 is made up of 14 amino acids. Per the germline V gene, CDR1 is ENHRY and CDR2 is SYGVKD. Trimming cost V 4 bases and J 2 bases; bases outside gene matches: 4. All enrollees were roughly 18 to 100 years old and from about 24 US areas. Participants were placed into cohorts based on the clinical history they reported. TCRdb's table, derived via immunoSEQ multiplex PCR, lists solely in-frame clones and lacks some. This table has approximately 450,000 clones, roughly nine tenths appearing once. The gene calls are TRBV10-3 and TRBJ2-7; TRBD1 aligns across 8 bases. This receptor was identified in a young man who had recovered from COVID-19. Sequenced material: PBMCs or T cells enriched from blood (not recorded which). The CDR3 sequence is CAISGDRRTYEQYF. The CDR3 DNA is TGTGCCATCAGTGGGGACAGGAGGACCTACGAGCAGTACTTC.